This T cell receptor (beta chain) was sequenced during a study of shared clonotypes between healthy human individuals (dated by TCRdb to about 2020). In terms of the full investigation: The cohort included a few men and a couple of women between 18 and 49 years of age. For each donor, three plates each were used for CD4 naive and CD4 memory, two plates were used for CD8 naive, and one plate was used for CD8 memory. Blood TCR repertoires of roughly five healthy adults were deeply sequenced to estimate repertoire size and the extent of clonotype sharing between individuals. Different laboratories and diverse techniques were used to prepare libraries and sequence TCR repertoires, to increase sequencing depth and limit assay-specific biases. Leukapheresis yielded between about 0.94 and 8.9 billion PBMCs per donor.

In the germline V gene (reference sequence), CDR1 corresponds to GTSNPN and CDR2 to SVGIG. The CDR3 starts with the cysteine, ends with the phenylalanine, and has 12 residues. Of all the DNA, just the CDR3 is kept, 36 bases in frame from base 1. V lost 4 bases and J lost 1 base; the stretch between them is 7 bases long. Using the deep immunoSEQ assay, multiplex PCR amplified TCR CDR3 regions from genomic DNA. For each cell subset, the extracted genomic DNA was distributed evenly across all wells of several immunoSEQ 96-well plates, and each plate served as one replicate. For sorted subsets, each replicate PCR was loaded with 150 to 250 ng genomic DNA, equivalent to 25,000 to 35,000 T cell genomes. Purified libraries were quantified with a Qubit 3.0 fluorometer, sized on a Bioanalyzer 2100, and re-quantified with the KAPA Library Quantification kit. A separate single-read 150-cycle Illumina NextSeq 550 flow cell was used to sequence each immunoSEQ 96-well plate. The authors' analysis ran thus. Because only junctional sequences without quality scores were contained in the immunoSEQ output, filtering matching that applied to full-length reads could not be performed. Sequences were annotated with PyIR, a Python wrapper for IgBLAST v1.9, and V/J genes and CDR3 were assigned using IMGT germline references. Reads were removed for weak V/J assignments (E-value above 1e-6), missing CDR3, stop codons, out-of-frame junctions, or ambiguous translated residues. V3J clonotypes were defined as sequences sharing the same inferred V gene, J gene, and CDR3 amino acid sequence. Percentage overlap between repertoires was calculated by dividing the number of shared unique clonotypes by the size of the smaller repertoire. Richness of each repertoire was evaluated using RTK rarefaction, the Chao1 estimator, and Recon v2.1 estimates of unobserved clonotypes. Generation probabilities were computed with OLGA for all TCRbeta clonotypes obtained by the gDNA method from a few donors. Not all clones reach the TCRdb copy of this immuneACCESS table, which keeps in-frame sequences only. Checked studies attribute under half of the gap to unresolved V genes and leave the rest unexplained. Clone size and the V and J calls come from that table; the DNA yielded D and trimming. The sample table shows about 980,000 clones, and roughly 72% are seen once. The ten largest make up about 1.5% of the sample.

Points the paper makes about the study in general: Incomplete sequencing was indicated by rarefaction of sorted-subset datasets, despite the large sequencing depth. Sampling was restricted to blood, and TCR repertoires in tissues likely differ from the TCR repertoires found in blood. When a few donors were compared, the shared fraction of clonotypes was around 5% for naive CD4, roughly 3.3% for naive CD8, more than 2% for memory CD4, and 0.4% for memory CD8. The small number of donors limited the genetic and exposure-history diversity represented. Naive subsets generally had larger estimated clonotype richness than memory subsets did. Compared with non-shared clonotypes, the clonotypes found in all four sorted-subset donors had higher generation probabilities. Pairwise subsampling indicated that sequencing depth was expected to affect the degree of clonotype sharing among donors.

Healthy HIV-negative adults with no recently reported acute infections or vaccinations were included as donors. All donors were Caucasian adults living in Nashville, Tennessee, USA. CD4+ T cells were enriched through magnetic negative selection, after which naive cells were positively selected on CD45RA and the remaining negative fraction served as the memory subset. After blood collection by leukapheresis, PBMCs were isolated using Ficoll-Histopaque density gradient centrifugation and then cryopreserved in the vapor phase of liquid nitrogen. Purity and quantity of every magnetically sorted T cell population were checked by analytical flow cytometry. Genomic DNA was isolated from every sorted fraction and measured by UV absorbance on a Nanodrop 2000c. In regard to this clone: Its antigen has not been determined. No much larger clone exists at a distance of one base, and base qualities are not known.

This receptor was obtained from a man younger than 35 in good health. Material: memory CD4+ T cells sorted from blood. The cell subset or site label, as the study defines it: CD45RA-negative fraction. The chain couples TRBV30 to TRBJ1-1; no D segment can be confidently identified. The CDR3 is CAWTPRNTEAFF. At the DNA level, the sequence is TGTGCCTGGACACCCAGGAACACTGAAGCTTTCTTT.